This entry is about one TCR beta chain. Antigen unknown. The germline V gene encodes CDR1 SNHLY and CDR2 FYNNEI. The CDR3 has 18 residues. This sample is drawn from a study of CXCR3-negative and CXCR3-positive naive CD8 T cells. For the study at large: Across all libraries, TRB reads numbered roughly 140 million, with about 1.5 +/- 0.3 million in each library. Study-level findings and limits: CD5 surface expression was similar among naive subsets, and TCR strength was estimated by inference from TRB CDR3 properties. Hydrophobicity of TRB CDR3s was greater in CXCR3-positive naive cells than in CXCR3-negative naive cells. CXCR3 expression dropped partially after cryopreservation, and most assays relied on fresh PBMCs. Each naive subset displayed comparably high diversity, whereas memory CD8+ cells displayed much lower diversity.

Researchers prepared the TRB cDNA libraries using 5' RACE with UMI labels. Following a re-call of the 5' RACE reads, TCRdb has one entry per CDR3 protein and lacks DNA. The table lists more than 80,000 distinct CDR3 sequences, with 0.35% to 0.4% in the top ten. The V gene is TRBV2, the J gene TRBJ2-6; TCRdb gives TRBD1 as the D gene, but with no DNA this cannot be confirmed. The receptor was derived from a human donor in good health. Some clones in this sample may be carry-over from other donors' samples. Sequenced input: naive CXCR3+ CD8+ T cells from blood. Subset in this sample: CD45RO-CCR7+CD27+CD95- naive CD8+ T cells expressing CXCR3 (TNR3+). The CDR3 loop reads CASVTGTGTASGANVLTF.